Ten or more counts support the clone carrying this T cell receptor (beta chain). The data were obtained in a study of blood T cell repertoires in COVID-19. Per the study methods: Reference gene primer amplification gave nucleated cell count estimates. Data came from immunoSEQ multiplex PCR; TCRdb stores just in-frame clones and leaves some out. That table is the source of V, J and clone size, and D and trimming were worked out from the DNA. The sample includes fewer than 350,000 clones, around four fifths of them seen just once. The V end was cut by 2 bases, the J end by 8 bases, with 9 bases between. Germline V gene sequence: CDR1 LGHDT, CDR2 YNNKEL (reference sequence). CDR3 length: 12 residues.

The chain carries TRBV3-1 (or the pseudogene TRBV3-2) and TRBJ1-2; D is unresolved. The sequenced sample was peripheral blood. This clonotype was sampled from a woman between 50 and 59 years old with active or convalescent COVID-19. The CDR3 region has the DNA TGTGCCAGCAGCCAACCTACGGTGGGCTACACCTTC. This sequence encodes CASSQPTVGYTF.